The rows below give T cell receptor beta chains drawn from one sample of a study of cytomegalovirus exposure and HLA in healthy donors. Sequencing was performed with immunoSEQ multiplex PCR; in TCRdb, only in-frame clones are kept and a portion is missing. The table lists some 140,000 clones, roughly 73% of them singletons, with 1% to 1.5% in the top ten. The sample taken for sequencing was PBMCs. The receptors originated from a woman aged 35 to 49 in good health and CMV-seronegative. CDR3s include the opening cysteine and the closing phenylalanine or tryptophan. The D gene is left open where the match is weak. Clone size appears in some rows only: once, few, many, or a class for an expanded clone.

.	.	TRBJ2-7	TRBV2	CASKGSPYEQYF	TGTGCCAGCAAGGGGTCCCCCTACGAGCAGTACTTC
TRBD1	few	TRBJ1-1	TRBV6-1	CASMGVGQSNNEAFF	TGTGCCAGCATGGGGGTGGGACAGAGCAATAATGAAGCTTTCTTT
.	.	TRBJ1-4	TRBV15	CATSRDVAGFGRQLFF	TGTGCCACCAGCAGAGATGTGGCGGGATTCGGGAGGCAGCTGTTTTTT
TRBD2	.	TRBJ2-3	TRBV13	CASKGAGGTDTQYF	TGTGCCAGCAAAGGAGCGGGGGGCACAGATACGCAGTATTTT
.	.	TRBJ1-6	TRBV7-8	CASRSTASSYNSPLHF	TGTGCCAGCAGGTCGACTGCAAGCTCCTATAATTCACCCCTCCACTTT
.	.	TRBJ2-1	TRBV5-1	CASSLDGQTNEQFF	TGCGCCAGCAGCTTGGACGGACAGACGAATGAGCAGTTCTTC
.	medium-sized	TRBJ1-1	TRBV29-1	CSALTSEAFF	TGCAGCGCCTTAACATCGGAAGCTTTCTTT
.	.	TRBJ2-5	TRBV10-3	CAISVTSRETQYF	TGTGCCATCAGTGTAACTAGCAGGGAGACCCAGTACTTC
.	.	TRBJ1-5	TRBV28	CASSLSIGGNQPQHF	TGTGCCAGCAGTTTATCAATAGGGGGCAATCAGCCCCAGCATTTT
.	.	TRBJ2-1	TRBV10-3	CAISDTSSYNEQFF	TGTGCCATCAGTGATACTAGCAGCTACAATGAGCAGTTCTTC
.	.	TRBJ2-3	TRBV2	CASSDVEDTQYF	TGTGCCAGCAGTGATGTAGAGGATACACAGTATTTT
.	.	TRBJ1-2	TRBV29-1	CSVEIGVQNYGYTF	TGCAGCGTTGAAATAGGGGTACAGAACTATGGCTACACCTTC
TRBD1	.	TRBJ2-5	TRBV7-8	CASSRDRGSETQYF	TGTGCCAGCAGCAGGGACAGGGGTTCGGAGACCCAGTACTTC
.	.	TRBJ1-6	TRBV27	CASRWRQWNSPLHF	TGTGCCAGTCGGTGGAGGCAGTGGAATTCACCCCTCCACTTT
.	.	TRBJ1-3	TRBV29-1	CSVESASGNTIYF	TGCAGCGTTGAATCAGCTAGCGGAAACACCATATATTTT
.	.	TRBJ1-6	TRBV2	CASSERGRGSYNSPLHF	TGTGCCAGCAGTGAGCGCGGCAGGGGCTCCTATAATTCCCCCCTCCACTTT
TRBD1	.	TRBJ2-5	TRBV12-5	CASGQTTGWQETQYF	TGTGCTAGTGGTCAAACGACAGGGTGGCAAGAGACCCAGTACTTC
.	few	TRBJ1-2	TRBV2	CASSSGLRAGYTF	TGTGCCAGCAGTTCGGGACTTCGGGCTGGCTACACCTTC
.	.	TRBJ2-3	TRBV14	CASSQVSGADTQYF	TGTGCCAGCAGCCAAGTGTCAGGGGCGGATACGCAGTATTTT
TRBD2	.	TRBJ2-7	TRBV4-2	CASSPYSGGAYEQYF	TGTGCCAGCAGCCCATATAGCGGGGGGGCCTACGAGCAGTACTTC
TRBD1	.	TRBJ2-5	TRBV5-6	CVSSLATGGETQYF	TGTGTCAGCAGCTTGGCGACAGGGGGGGAGACCCAGTACTTC
.	.	TRBJ1-1	TRBV5-1	CASSLFVVGRVGAEAFF	TGCGCCAGCAGCTTGTTCGTGGTCGGCAGGGTGGGCGCTGAAGCTTTCTTT
TRBD1	.	TRBJ2-1	TRBV5-4	CASSNRGGSYNEQFF	TGTGCCAGCAGCAACAGGGGTGGATCCTACAATGAGCAGTTCTTC
TRBD1	.	TRBJ1-2	TRBV14	CASSRDSHPLGF	TGTGCCAGCAGCCGGGACAGTCACCCGTTGGGCTTC